The 15 T cell receptor beta chains reported below all come from one sample, sequenced in a study of blood T cells in healthy people across ages. For the second PCR, which ran for roughly 6 to 11 cycles, a sample-barcoded 5' primer and a J-beta primer mix were used. TCRdb recomputed calls from the 5' RACE reads with MiXCR, one row per CDR3 protein. The data show hundreds of thousands of distinct CDR3 sequences, approximately 30% seen once. Sequenced sample: blood. Source of these receptors: a woman over 75 in good health.

This clonotype was counted many times. Its ends do not fully match the called genes, so a read error is possible. The CDR3 DNA sequence: TGCGCCAGCAGCTTGAGGCAGGGGGTCACAGATACGCAGTATTTT. The encoded protein is CASSLRQGVTDTQYF. The chain recombines TRBV11-3 with TRBJ2-3; 7 nucleotides align to TRBD1. The CDR3 covers 15 residues. The germline CDR1 and CDR2 sequences are SGHNT and YENEEA.

This clonotype was detected many times. The rearrangement links TRBV5-1 to TRBJ1-6, with D perhaps TRBD1 (5 bases). The CDR3 runs to 14 residues. CDR1 is SGHRS and CDR2 is YFSETQ in the germline V gene. V shed 4 bases and J shed 6 bases, with 11 bases lying between them. CDR3 coding DNA: TGCGCCAGCAGCCTCGGGACCGTTAATTCACCCCTCCACTTT. Encoded protein: CASSLGTVNSPLHF.

This clonotype was detected ten times or more. The chain couples TRBV6-2 or TRBV6-3 to TRBJ1-5; the D is unclear. V lost 0 bases and J lost 0, with 15 bases in between. CDR3 length: 18 residues. Germline V gene sequence: CDR1 MNHEY, CDR2 SVGEGT. DNA of the CDR3: TGTGCCAGCAGTTACTCGAAGGCCCGGGGTGGTAGCAATCAGCCCCAGCATTTT. Encoded protein: CASSYSKARGGSNQPQHF.

The V gene is TRBV6-2 or TRBV6-3, the J gene TRBJ2-4, with 7 bases that match TRBD2. From germline, CDR1 is MNHEY and CDR2 SVGEGT. CDR3 length: 16 amino acids. The V and J ends lost 5 bases and 7 bases, in that order; junction bases with no gene match: 14. CDR3 loop: CASSGGWLAGWNIQYF. The CDR3 DNA follows: TGTGCCAGCAGTGGGGGGTGGTTAGCGGGCTGGAACATTCAGTACTTC.

This clonotype has ten or more counts. J is TRBJ2-3 and V is TRBV6-5; no firm D call. Germline CDR1 is MNHEY and CDR2 is SVGAGI. Deletions cut 6 bases from V and 5 bases from J, with 15 bases between. The CDR3 contains 14 residues. DNA for the CDR3: TGTGCCAGCAGACTTACAGAGTTCAAAGATACGCAGTATTTT. Its translation: CASRLTEFKDTQYF.

The table lists this clonotype with many counts. V and J are TRBV20-1 and TRBJ2-7; 9 bases are shared with TRBD2. The CDR3 has 20 residues. Germline assignment: CDR1 DFQATT and CDR2 SNEGSKA (reference sequence). The J segment lost 6 bases and the V segment lost 3 bases, leaving 27 bases of the junction unmatched. CDR3 bases: TGCAGTGCTAGCCTCATCCCGGGGACTAGCAACTCCGGAGGTCTGGGCGAGCAGTACTTC. Its protein is CSASLIPGTSNSGGLGEQYF.

The V and J genes are TRBV2 and TRBJ2-1; TRBD2 aligns across 10 bases. Trimming took 4 bases from V and 6 from J; bases not matched to a gene: 3. Germline CDR1 is SNHLY and CDR2 is FYNNEI. This CDR3 spans 14 amino acids. CDR3 DNA: TGTGCCAGCAGTGGGACTAGCGGATCCAATGAGCAGTTCTTC. This translates into CASSGTSGSNEQFF.

Many counts were recorded for this clonotype. This may be a read error, as it is one base from a much larger clone. The chain is built from TRBV6-1 and TRBJ2-1; 14 bases match TRBD2. The J call is doubtful: the DNA matches TRBJ2-7 better. Germline values: CDR1 MNHNS, CDR2 SASEGT. The CDR3 sequence is 19 residues long. This CDR3 is CASSPGTSGGPLPYNEQYF. CDR3 nucleotides: TGTGCCAGCAGCCCAGGGACTAGCGGGGGCCCCCTCCCCTACAATGAGCAGTACTTC.

The chain has TRBV5-5 and TRBJ2-5; 8 bases are a match to TRBD1. The J call is doubtful: the DNA matches TRBJ2-4 better. The CDR3 is 15 amino acids. Germline CDR1 SGHKS, CDR2 YYEKEE (reference sequence). The chain's CDR3 is CASSQRRQGADIQYF. DNA for the CDR3: TGTGCCAGCAGCCAAAGGCGGCAGGGGGCAGACATTCAGTACTTC.

The sample holds many counts of this clonotype. This chain joins TRBV4-2 and TRBJ2-3; 8 nucleotides line up with TRBD1. This CDR3 has 16 residues. Trimming removed 1 base from V and 2 bases from J; junction bases left unmatched: 5. Per germline, CDR1 LGHNA and CDR2 YNFKEQ. CDR3 in DNA: TGTGCCAGCAGCCAAGGGGCGGGACAGGCCACAGATACGCAGTATTTT. Its protein is CASSQGAGQATDTQYF.

In its sample, this clonotype was seen a few times. Since a much larger clone is just one base distant, this may be a read error. This chain links TRBV5-1 with TRBJ1-2; D remains ambiguous. Germline CDR1 SGHRS, CDR2 YFSETQ. The CDR3 length is 15 residues. V lost 3 bases to trimming and J lost 0 bases, with 12 bases between them. The CDR3 DNA sequence: TGCGCCAGCAGCTATAGTTTAGAAGCTAACTATGGCTACACCTTC. Translated: CASSYSLEANYGYTF.

This clonotype occurred many times. This sequence joins TRBV5-1 and TRBJ2-7; 11 nucleotides match TRBD2. Germline-derived CDR1 and CDR2 are SGHRS and YFSETQ. This CDR3 has 15 amino acids. Unmatched junction bases numbered 12, after V lost 7 bases and J lost 6 bases. The DNA of the CDR3 is TGCGCCAGCGAGGCTAGCGGGGGGCGAAGTGGCGAGCAGTACTTC. Encoded protein: CASEASGGRSGEQYF.

This clonotype was detected ten times or more. The V gene is TRBV7-8, the J gene TRBJ1-6; 7 nucleotides match TRBD1. The J segment lost 6 bases and the V segment lost 4 bases, leaving 9 bases of the junction unmatched. CDR1 and CDR2 (germline): SGHVS, FQNEAQ. CDR3 length equals 16 residues. The CDR3, as DNA: TGTGCCAGCAGCTACCAACAGAGGGGGCCTAATTCACCCCTCCACTTT. Protein: CASSYQQRGPNSPLHF.

There are many counts of this clonotype. The chain carries TRBV3-1 and TRBJ2-1; TRBD2 matches 12 bases. The J segment lost 4 bases and the V segment lost 3 bases, leaving 4 bases of the junction unmatched. Germline lookup yields CDR1 LGHDT and CDR2 YNNKEL (reference sequence). The CDR3 is made up of 16 amino acids. The CDR3 DNA reads as TGTGCCAGCAGCCACCCTAGCGGGGGGGCATACAATGAGCAGTTCTTC. It specifies CASSHPSGGAYNEQFF.

This clonotype was counted at least ten times. The rearrangement joins TRBV6-5 to TRBJ2-5, with TRBD1 as a possible D gene (5 bases). The V end was cut by 6 bases, the J end by 5 bases, with 10 bases between. Germline assignment: CDR1 MNHEY and CDR2 SVGAGI. The CDR3 consists of 12 residues. CDR3 sequence: CASSAGRETQYF. The CDR3 DNA follows: TGTGCCAGCAGCGCAGGGCGCGAGACCCAGTACTTC.